The present TCR beta chain was sequenced within a study of CD8 T cells in ankylosing spondylitis. The V end lost 4 bases, the J end lost 2 bases, and 14 bases lay between the germline ends. The CDR3 covers 15 residues. The germline gives CDR1 LGHDT, CDR2 YNNKEL (reference sequence). Findings of the study overall: Reactive arthritis synovial fluid and blood previously showed some of these motif variants. Seven to nine highly homologous variants formed a TCR beta motif that appeared characteristic of ankylosing spondylitis blood. Disease-linked clones proved CD8+ and comparatively uncommon in peripheral blood.

Quantitative 5'-RACE with molecular barcodes generated TCR beta libraries. Each CDR3 protein is one row after TCRdb ran MiXCR on the 5' RACE reads. The data contain approximately 300,000 distinct CDR3 sequences, around 20% of them singletons. About this clonotype itself: Its antigen is currently unknown.

The rearrangement links TRBV3-1 to TRBJ2-5; D possibly matches TRBD1 or TRBD2 (6 bases each). This TCR derives from a female donor with ankylosing spondylitis or in good health (not recorded which). The sequenced sample was blood, either unsorted or a sorted T cell fraction (not recorded which). The CDR3 coding sequence is TGTGCCAGCAGCCCAGAAGGGGGGAGGCAAGAGACCCAGTACTTC. Amino acid sequence: CASSPEGGRQETQYF.